This TCR beta chain was sequenced for a study of cytomegalovirus exposure and HLA in healthy donors. Here immunoSEQ multiplex PCR was the method, and the copy in TCRdb shows in-frame clones only, minus some. The table includes around 220,000 clones, 65% to 85% detected once. V was clipped by 8 bases and J by 0 bases; unmatched bases: 11. CDR1 and CDR2 (germline): MNHEY, SMNVEV (reference sequence). The CDR3 is 18 amino acids. This sequence was found in a woman aged 25 to 45 in good health and CMV-seropositive. Sequencing input: PBMCs. The gene calls are TRBV27 and TRBJ2-3; 13 nucleotides align to TRBD2. The CDR3 sequence is CASWGLAGIRSSTDTQYF. For the CDR3, the DNA is TGTGCCAGCTGGGGACTAGCGGGGATACGCTCTAGCACAGATACGCAGTATTTT.